Reported below is one T cell receptor (beta chain). Time point denoted: after neoadjuvant nivolumab, at surgical resection. PBMCs were not maintained or expanded in culture before analysis. Six replicates per PBMC sample, mostly from 480 ng of genomic DNA. Data came from immunoSEQ multiplex PCR; TCRdb stores just in-frame clones and leaves some out. The sample has around 68,000 clones, 85% to 90% seen once. Germline trimming cut 4 bases from V and 4 bases from J; bases unmatched to any gene: 4. Germline values: CDR1 SGHRS, CDR2 YFSETQ. The CDR3 sequence is 14 residues long. This record belongs to a study of neoadjuvant anti-PD-1 for oral cavity cancer.

The sequenced sample was PBMCs, obtained after nivolumab (anti-PD-1) treatment. The clonotype comes from a person between 35 and 79 years old with oral cavity squamous cell carcinoma. The chain joins TRBV5-1 to TRBJ1-1; 10 bases agree with TRBD1. For the CDR3, the DNA is TGCGCCAGCAGCGCGGACAGGGGGAGCACTGAAGCTTTCTTT. Encoded protein: CASSADRGSTEAFF. The complete variable domain, with remaining parts taken from reference TRBV5-1 and TRBJ1-1, reads KAGVTQTPRYLIKTRGQQVTLSCSPISGHRSVSWYQQTPGQGLQFLFEYFSETQRNKGNFPGRFSGRQFSNSRSEMNVSTLELGDSALYLCASSADRGSTEAFFGQGTRLTVV.